This T cell receptor (beta chain) emerged from a study of T cell repertoires in cytomegalovirus infection. Across the study: An indication of both CMV infection and matching HLA type came from public TCR beta signatures. Findings and caveats of the study: In two of eight donors, the top clonotype was HLA-C-restricted CMV-specific.

TCRdb analysed the reads with MiXCR anew, one entry per CDR3 protein. The sample lists around 70,000 distinct CDR3 sequences, around 30% occurring once. Trimming pared 6 bases from V and 0 bases from J, leaving 9 bases between. This CDR3 has 14 residues. Per the germline V gene, CDR1 is LNHDA and CDR2 is SQIVND (reference sequence). This clonotype was observed at least ten times. Its antigen is currently unknown. This clonotype was sampled from a human donor in good health (CMV status not recorded). Some clones in this sample may be carry-over from other donors' samples. The source material was CD8+ T cells from cultured PBMCs, sampled from culture after CMV antigen stimulation. The chain has TRBV19 and TRBJ1-3, with unresolved D. The CDR3 sequence: CASRRIFSGNTIYF. CDR3 nucleotides: TGTGCCAGTAGAAGGATTTTCTCTGGAAACACCATATATTTT.